Listed below are T cell receptor beta chains from one sample, sequenced in a study of PD-L1 blockade in urothelial cancer. Profiled with immunoSEQ multiplex PCR; TCRdb holds only in-frame clones, not every one. Seen here are tens of thousands of clones, roughly 80% observed once, and the top ten hold around 3.6%. Here the sequenced sample was PBMCs, taken around atezolizumab (anti-PD-L1) treatment. Receptor source: a man between 65 and 79 years old with urothelial cancer. Each CDR3 is given with its conserved first and last residue. A D gene is named only where the DNA matches it firmly. Size tells how often a clone was seen (once, few, many) or the class of an expanded clone, and some rows leave it out.

size	D	V	J	DNA	CDR3
NA	TRBD2	TRBV28	TRBJ2-7	TGTGCCAGCAGTCCTGGGACTAGCGGTGCCTACGAGCAGTACTTC	CASSPGTSGAYEQYF
NA	TRBD1	TRBV19	TRBJ1-2	TGTGCCAGTAGACAAACCAGGGGGTTTGGCTATGGCTACACCTTC	CASRQTRGFGYGYTF
NA	TRBD1	TRBV6-6	TRBJ1-1	TGTGCCAGCAGCTACGACAGGGGGACGAACACTGAAGCTTTCTTT	CASSYDRGTNTEAFF
NA	NA	TRBV5-1	TRBJ1-2	TGCGCCAGCAGCCTCGGGACAATGAATGGCTACACCTTC	CASSLGTMNGYTF
NA	TRBD1	TRBV9	TRBJ2-2	TGTGCCAGCAGCGCAAGACAGGGGATAAACACCGGGGAGCTGTTTTTT	CASSARQGINTGELFF
NA	NA	TRBV5-5	TRBJ2-7	TGTGCCAGCAGCTTGGCTCTACAGGGAACCTACGAGCAGTACTTC	CASSLALQGTYEQYF
NA	TRBD2	TRBV5-3	TRBJ2-1	TGTGCCAGAAGCTGCCCTAGCGGGAGGGCTCTTGGGCAGTTCTTC	CARSCPSGRALGQFF
NA	TRBD1	TRBV7-9	TRBJ2-6	TGTGCCAGCACCTCTAGTGAGGGGGCCTTCTCTGGGGCCAACGTCCTGACTTTC	CASTSSEGAFSGANVLTF
NA	NA	TRBV6-1	TRBJ2-1	TGTGCCAGCAGTGCCCAGGGGATCGTCTTTAAAGAGCAGTTCTTC	CASSAQGIVFKEQFF
NA	NA	TRBV19	TRBJ1-6	TGTGCCAGTAGAGGGGGATGGCAGGGGAATTCACCCCTCCACTTT	CASRGGWQGNSPLHF
once	NA	TRBV7-9	TRBJ2-7	TGTGCCAGCAGCCCCTACAGGGATCTGGACGAGCAGTACTTC	CASSPYRDLDEQYF
NA	TRBD2	TRBV7-2	TRBJ2-1	TGTGCCAGCAGCCGCCGGGGGGGTTGGGGCTCCTACAATGAGCAGTTCTTC	CASSRRGGWGSYNEQFF
NA	NA	TRBV10-3	TRBJ1-6	TGTGCCATCAGTGATGGTCAGGGGTATAATTCACCCCTCCACTTT	CAISDGQGYNSPLHF